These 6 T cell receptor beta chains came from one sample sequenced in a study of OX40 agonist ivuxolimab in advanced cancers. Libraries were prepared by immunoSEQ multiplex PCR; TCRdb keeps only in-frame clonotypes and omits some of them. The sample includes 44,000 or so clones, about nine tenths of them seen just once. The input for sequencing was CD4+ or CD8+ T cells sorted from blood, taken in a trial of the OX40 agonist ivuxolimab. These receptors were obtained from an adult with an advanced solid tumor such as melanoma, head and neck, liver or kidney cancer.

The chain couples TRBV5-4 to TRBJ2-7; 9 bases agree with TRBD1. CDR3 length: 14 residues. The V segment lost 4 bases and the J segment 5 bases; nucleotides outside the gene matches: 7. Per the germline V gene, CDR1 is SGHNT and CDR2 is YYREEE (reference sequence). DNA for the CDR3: TGTGCCAGCAGCAATAACAGGGGGCGGAACGAGCAGTACTTC. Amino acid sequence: CASSNNRGRNEQYF.

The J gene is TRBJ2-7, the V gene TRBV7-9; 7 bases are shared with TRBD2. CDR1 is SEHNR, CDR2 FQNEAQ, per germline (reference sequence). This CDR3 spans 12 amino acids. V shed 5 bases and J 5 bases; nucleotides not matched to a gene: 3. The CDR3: CASSLSGNEQYF. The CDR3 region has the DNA TGTGCCAGCAGCCTCAGCGGGAACGAGCAGTACTTC.

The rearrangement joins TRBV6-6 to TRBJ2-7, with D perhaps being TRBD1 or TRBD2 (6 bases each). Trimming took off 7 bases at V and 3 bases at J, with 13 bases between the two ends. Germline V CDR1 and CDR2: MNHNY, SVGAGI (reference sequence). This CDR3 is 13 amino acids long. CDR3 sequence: CASKPEGDYEQYF. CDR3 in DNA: TGTGCCAGCAAACCGGAGGGGGACTACGAGCAGTACTTC.

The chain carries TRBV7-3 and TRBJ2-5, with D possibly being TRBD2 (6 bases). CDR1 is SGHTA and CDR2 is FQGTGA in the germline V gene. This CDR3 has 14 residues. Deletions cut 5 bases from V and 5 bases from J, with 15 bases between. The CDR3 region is CASSPGTFGETQYF. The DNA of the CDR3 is TGTGCCAGCAGCCCAGGGACTTTCGGGGAGACCCAGTACTTC.

In DNA, the CDR3 is TGTGCCAGCAGAGTGACACTAGCGGGGGCAAACAATGAGCAGTTCTTC. It translates to CASRVTLAGANNEQFF. V gene TRBV2 combines with J gene TRBJ2-1; 11 bases fit TRBD2. Losses at the gene ends were 6 bases for V and 5 bases for J; bases not matched to a gene: 9. Germline CDR1 and CDR2: SNHLY and FYNNEI. CDR3 length: 16 amino acids.

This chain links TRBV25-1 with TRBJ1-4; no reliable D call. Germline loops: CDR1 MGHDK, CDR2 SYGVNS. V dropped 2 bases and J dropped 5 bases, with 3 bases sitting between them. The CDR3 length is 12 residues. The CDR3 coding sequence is TGTGCCAGCAGTGAAAACAATGAAAAACTGTTTTTT. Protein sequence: CASSENNEKLFF.